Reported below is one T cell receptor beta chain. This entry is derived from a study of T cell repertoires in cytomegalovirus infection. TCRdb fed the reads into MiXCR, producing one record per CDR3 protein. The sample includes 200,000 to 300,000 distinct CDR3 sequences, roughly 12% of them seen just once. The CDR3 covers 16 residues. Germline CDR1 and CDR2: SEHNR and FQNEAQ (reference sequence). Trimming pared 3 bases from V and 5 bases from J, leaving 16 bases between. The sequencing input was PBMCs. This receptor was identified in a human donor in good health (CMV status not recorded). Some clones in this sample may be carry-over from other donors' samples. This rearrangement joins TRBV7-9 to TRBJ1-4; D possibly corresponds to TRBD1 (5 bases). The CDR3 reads CASSFGVGARNEKLFF. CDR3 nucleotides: TGTGCCAGCAGCTTCGGAGTTGGGGCCAGAAATGAAAAACTGTTTTTT.